This T cell receptor (beta chain) was observed in a study of T-cell memory formation after mild COVID-19. Findings and limits, study-wide: A balance of CD4 and CD8 characterized clones contracting day 15 to 85, whereas later expanders leaned CD4+. Several responding clones turned up in pre-infection memory, indicating that cross-reactive memory may have taken part.

Amplification by 5'RACE using constant-segment primers produced TCR alpha and TCR beta cDNA libraries that carried sample barcodes and UMIs. A single record per CDR3 protein comes from TCRdb applying MiXCR to the 5' RACE reads. The repertoire holds about 600,000 distinct CDR3 sequences, with less than 25% as singletons. Trimming took off 5 bases at V and 6 bases at J, with 10 bases between the two ends. This CDR3 comprises 12 residues. This clonotype was counted only a few times. Its antigen is unknown. The chain carries TRBV12-3 or TRBV12-4 and TRBJ1-1, with unresolved D. Material for sequencing was PBMCs or a T cell subset sorted from them (not recorded which). This receptor was taken from an adult woman who had mild COVID-19 (a few samples of this study predate the infection). Cell type and time point are not known. CDR3 sequence (DNA): TGTGCCAGCAGTGTCGGGATCGCTGAAGCTTTCTTT. Translation gives CASSVGIAEAFF.